Following are 3 T cell receptor beta chains from one sample sequenced in a study of OX40 agonist ivuxolimab in advanced cancers. The assay was immunoSEQ multiplex PCR, and TCRdb's table has in-frame clones only and misses some. The sample contains 100,000 to 110,000 clones, less than 95% of which appear only once. Sample: CD4+ or CD8+ T cells sorted from blood, taken in a trial of the OX40 agonist ivuxolimab. The receptors come from an adult with an advanced solid tumor such as melanoma, head and neck, liver or kidney cancer.

The chain joins TRBV14 to TRBJ2-2, with TRBD2 identical over 7 bases. This CDR3 spans 15 amino acids. Germline trimming cut 2 bases from V and 2 bases from J; bases unmatched to any gene: 2. CDR1 is SGHDN and CDR2 is FVKESK in the germline V gene. The CDR3 is CASSQWGGNTGELFF. The CDR3 coding sequence is TGTGCCAGCAGCCAATGGGGGGGAAACACCGGGGAGCTGTTTTTT.

On this clone: A much larger clone is a single base away; this may be a read error. The same CDR3 can be traced to other DNA sequences in this sample. J is TRBJ2-7 and V is TRBV7-9; weak D call: TRBD1 (6 bases). Looked up from germline, CDR1 is SEHNR and CDR2 is FQNEAQ (reference sequence). The CDR3 sequence is 14 residues long. CDR3 in DNA: TGTGCCAGCAGCCACAGGGAGCGGCCCTACGAGCAATACTTC. Its protein is CASSHRERPYEQYF. Drawing the rest from reference TRBV7-9 and TRBJ2-7, the complete variable domain is DTGVSQNPRHKITKRGQNVTFRCDPISEHNRLYWYRQTLGQGPEFLTYFQNEAQLEKSRLLSDRFSAERPKGSFSTLEIQRTEQGDSAMYLCASSHRERPYEQYFGPGTRLTVT.

The chain has TRBV2 and TRBJ2-5; 10 bases align to TRBD2. Trimming removed 8 bases from V and 4 bases from J; junction bases left unmatched: 4. The CDR3 covers 13 residues. Germline CDR1 SNHLY, CDR2 FYNNEI. The CDR3 region has the DNA TGTGCCAGCTCTAGCGGGAGTTCAGAGACCCAGTACTTC. Translation: CASSSGSSETQYF.